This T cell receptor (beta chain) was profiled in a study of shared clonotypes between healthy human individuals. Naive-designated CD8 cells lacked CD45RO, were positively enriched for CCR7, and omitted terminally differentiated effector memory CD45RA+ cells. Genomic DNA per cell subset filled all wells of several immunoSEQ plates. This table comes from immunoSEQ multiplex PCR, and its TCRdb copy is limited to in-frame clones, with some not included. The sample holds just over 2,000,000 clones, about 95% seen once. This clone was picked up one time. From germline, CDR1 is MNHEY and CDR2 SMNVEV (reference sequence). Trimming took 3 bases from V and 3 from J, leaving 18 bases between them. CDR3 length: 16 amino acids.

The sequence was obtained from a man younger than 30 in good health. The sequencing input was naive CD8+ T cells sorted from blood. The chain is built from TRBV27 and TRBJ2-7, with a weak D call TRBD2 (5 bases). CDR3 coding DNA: TGTGCCAGCAGTTTGTCTATCGGGGAAAAAGGCTACGAGCAGTACTTC. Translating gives CASSLSIGEKGYEQYF.